A single sample is the source of the 10 T cell receptor beta chains below, sequenced in a study of T cells in Graves' hyperthyroidism and ophthalmopathy (dated by TCRdb to about 2019). Libraries came from multiplex PCR. These reads were obtained on an Illumina HiSeq 2000. Amplification of TCR beta CDR3 regions was carried out from RNA transcripts. A first-round RT-PCR of the TCR CDR3 used the HTBI primer set with the Qiagen OneStep RT-PCR kit. The public sequencing data were trimmed at Q25 with fastp and processed into clonotypes with MiXCR by TCRdb, which kept only in-frame beta chains. All rows with the same CDR3 protein become a single entry with the most common DNA and genes. Present in this sample are approximately 870,000 distinct CDR3 sequences, 35% to 40% of which were seen just once. Jointly, the top ten make up approximately 8.7% of the sample. Sequencing was carried out using blood. These receptors were taken from a man aged 18 to 30 with Graves' hyperthyroidism.

The rearrangement links TRBV4-3 to TRBJ2-2; D is undetermined. The CDR3 has 13 residues. Per germline, CDR1 LGHNA and CDR2 YSLEER. V dropped 0 bases and J dropped 7 bases, with 6 bases sitting between them. The CDR3 sequence: CASSQDFVGELFF. As DNA, the CDR3 is TGCGCCAGCAGCCAAGATTTTGTCGGGGAGCTGTTTTTT.

Details on this clonotype: Relative to the germline gene, one junction end is altered; a read error may explain this. This sequence joins TRBV7-2 and TRBJ1-5; 7 bases map to TRBD1. This CDR3 region has 17 residues. The germline V gene encodes CDR1 SGHTA and CDR2 FQGNSA. The CDR3 DNA is TGTGCCAGCAGCTTAGCCAGGGGACAGCGCGGGAATCCGCCCCAGCATTTT. Residues: CASSLARGQRGNPPQHF. The full variable domain, completed using reference TRBV7-2 and TRBJ1-5, is GAGVSQSPSNKVTEKGKDVELRCDPISGHTALYWYRQSLGQGLEFLIYFQGNSAPDKSGLPSDRFSAERTGGSVSTLTIQRTQQEDSAVYLCASSLARGQRGNPPQHFGDGTRLSIL.

This clonotype has just a few counts. The genes are TRBV13 and TRBJ2-7, with TRBD1 matching 7 bases. V shed 0 bases and J 2 bases; nucleotides not matched to a gene: 4. The CDR3 runs 15 residues. Per the germline V gene, CDR1 is PRHDT and CDR2 is FYEKMQ (reference sequence). CDR3 region: CASSLGPGQTYEQYF. The CDR3, as DNA: TGTGCCAGCAGCTTAGGCCCGGGACAGACCTACGAGCAGTACTTC. The full variable domain, with the rest looked up from reference TRBV13 and TRBJ2-7, is AAGVIQSPRHLIKEKRETATLKCYPIPRHDTVYWYQQGPGQDPQFLISFYEKMQSDKGSIPDRFSAQQFSDYHSELNMSSLELGDSALYFCASSLGPGQTYEQYFGPGTRLTVT.

The chain combines TRBV14 with TRBJ1-1; 9 nucleotides align to TRBD1. After removal of 1 base from V and 1 base from J, the junction contained 4 bases not matched to a gene. The CDR3 has 16 residues. Germline V CDR1 and CDR2: SGHDN, FVKESK. The CDR3 DNA sequence: TGTGCCAGCAGCCAAGGTTCGACAGGGGGGAACACTGAAGCTTTCTTT. It specifies CASSQGSTGGNTEAFF.

The chain is built from TRBV6-5 and TRBJ1-3; D is unclear. This CDR3 contains 15 residues. Trimming left V 6 bases short and J 0 bases short, with 12 bases between. The germline gives CDR1 MNHEY, CDR2 SVGAGI. Written as DNA, the CDR3 is TGTGCCAGCAGACGTGACGGCCTCTCTGGAAACACCATATATTTT. It encodes CASRRDGLSGNTIYF.

The chain combines TRBV7-6 with TRBJ1-1, with 8 bases matching TRBD1. The CDR3 sequence is 16 residues long. Germline assignment: CDR1 SGHVS and CDR2 FNYEAQ. V trimming: 7 bases; J trimming: 1 base; junction bases outside the gene matches: 11. CDR3: CASTDLRGLRNTEAFF. CDR3 DNA: TGTGCCAGCACCGATCTCAGGGGGCTTAGGAACACTGAAGCTTTCTTT.

This clonotype was recorded many times. V is TRBV10-2 and J is TRBJ2-5; tentatively, D is TRBD1 (5 bases). Germline loops: CDR1 WSHSY, CDR2 SAAADI. The CDR3 loop spans 17 amino acids. The ends were cut back, 2 bases at V and 7 bases at J, with 23 bases in the middle. This CDR3 is CASSEPSVQGRLRTQYF. The CDR3 DNA is TGCGCCAGCAGTGAGCCAAGCGTCCAGGGTCGATTGAGGACCCAGTACTTC.

This clonotype was detected many times. The rearrangement joins TRBV2 to TRBJ1-5; TRBD1 matches at 8 bases. Trimming at V came to 1 base and at J to 4 bases, leaving 3 bases not matched to a gene. The CDR3 is made up of 15 amino acids. Germline CDR1 SNHLY, CDR2 FYNNEI. CDR3 amino acids: CASSEGWTGNQPQHF. DNA of the CDR3: TGTGCCAGCAGTGAAGGCTGGACAGGGAATCAGCCCCAGCATTTT.

This clonotype appeared many times. The chain uses TRBV5-1 and TRBJ1-5; D gene uncertain. Between the trimmed V and J ends, which lost 2 bases and 5 bases, there was a span of 14 bases. CDR3 length: 15 residues. Looked up from germline, CDR1 is SGHRS and CDR2 is YFSETQ. The CDR3 DNA reads TGCGCCAGCAGCTTAGAAGGGAATAGGGATCAGCCCCAGCATTTT. Amino acids: CASSLEGNRDQPQHF.

The genes are TRBV5-1 and TRBJ1-5, with 8 nucleotides matching TRBD1. V lost 1 base, J lost 5 bases, and 8 bases stayed unmatched. CDR1 and CDR2 from the germline V gene are SGHRS and YFSETQ. This CDR3 is built from 16 residues. The chain's CDR3 is CASSLPLQGVDQPQHF. The CDR3, as DNA: TGCGCCAGCAGCTTGCCCTTACAGGGGGTCGATCAGCCCCAGCATTTT.